These T cell receptor beta chains were read from a single sample in a study of T-cell reconstitution after alpha-beta-depleted transplantation in children. In TCRdb, the PCR reads were re-called with MiXCR into one record per CDR3 protein. The sample records around 490,000 distinct CDR3 sequences, over 9.5% being singletons. The starting material was PBMCs, mostly from graft donor cells, obtained 180 days after TCRalphabeta/CD19-depleted stem cell transplant. Receptors originate from a female patient aged 2-15 years who had a stem cell transplant for aplastic anemia, so the T cells may come from the graft donor. The CDR3 runs from the conserved cysteine through the conserved F or W. D genes are given only for firm matches. Size values are once, few and many counts, or a class for expanded clones, and some rows have none.

V	D	size	J	CDR3	DNA
TRBV7-9	NA	few	TRBJ1-4	CASSFVDRNEKLFF	TGTGCCAGCAGCTTTGTGGACCGAAATGAAAAACTGTTTTTT
TRBV18	NA	NA	TRBJ2-3	CAGSLTVDTQYF	TGTGCCGGCTCACTAACAGTGGATACGCAGTATTTT
TRBV20-1	NA	NA	TRBJ2-2	CSASLLGIGELFF	TGCAGTGCTTCTCTCTTGGGAATCGGGGAGCTGTTTTTT
TRBV20-1	NA	few	TRBJ1-1	CSARAHKPRPEAFF	TGCAGTGCTAGAGCCCACAAACCGCGCCCTGAAGCTTTCTTT
TRBV29-1	NA	many	TRBJ2-1	CSVVMDMGFDHEQFF	TGCAGCGTTGTAATGGACATGGGGTTCGACCATGAGCAGTTCTTC
TRBV12-3/TRBV12-4	NA	NA	TRBJ1-5	CASSPLTGYSNQPQHF	TGTGCCAGCAGTCCCTTGACAGGCTATAGCAATCAGCCCCAGCATTTT
TRBV20-1	TRBD2	few	TRBJ2-3	CSAKAGGDTQYF	TGCAGTGCTAAAGCGGGAGGAGATACGCAGTATTTT
TRBV5-1	NA	many	TRBJ2-5	CASSLEGPETQYF	TGCGCCAGCAGCTTGGAGGGCCCGGAGACCCAGTACTTC
TRBV25-1	NA	NA	TRBJ2-7	CASSQDGEQYF	TGTGCCAGCAGTCAGGACGGCGAGCAGTACTTC
TRBV28	NA	NA	TRBJ1-5	CASSRRREGNQPQHF	TGTGCCAGCAGCCGGCGCAGGGAGGGCAATCAGCCCCAGCATTTT
TRBV28	NA	NA	TRBJ1-5	CASSLAGGHSNQPQHF	TGTGCCAGCAGTTTGGCGGGTGGCCATAGCAATCAGCCCCAGCATTTT
TRBV28	NA	NA	TRBJ2-5	CASSGHGPSQETQYF	TGTGCCAGCAGCGGGCACGGCCCTTCCCAAGAGACCCAGTACTTC
TRBV12-3/TRBV12-4	NA	NA	TRBJ2-1	CASRHTGKTRQGEQFF	TGTGCCAGCAGGCATACCGGGAAAACGCGACAAGGGGAGCAGTTCTTC
TRBV2	TRBD2	few	TRBJ2-1	CASPELPSGKKSSYNEQFF	TGTGCCAGCCCCGAGCTTCCTAGCGGGAAAAAGAGCTCCTACAATGAGCAGTTCTTC
TRBV7-2	NA	few	TRBJ1-4	CASSVITGLATNEKLFF	TGTGCCAGCAGCGTAATAACAGGGCTGGCAACTAATGAAAAACTGTTTTTT
TRBV4-3	NA	NA	TRBJ2-5	CASSQALQETQYF	TGCGCCAGCAGCCAAGCGCTGCAAGAGACCCAGTACTTC
TRBV6-1	TRBD2	NA	TRBJ2-5	CASRREGVETQYF	TGTGCCAGCAGGCGGGAGGGCGTAGAGACCCAGTACTTC
TRBV12-3/TRBV12-4	NA	NA	TRBJ1-1	CASSLATVRNTEAFF	TGTGCCAGCAGCCTAGCGACAGTCAGGAACACTGAAGCTTTCTTT
TRBV12-3/TRBV12-4	NA	many	TRBJ2-1	CASSYPSPFNEQFF	TGTGCCAGCAGTTACCCTAGCCCCTTTAATGAGCAGTTCTTC
TRBV5-1	NA	few	TRBJ1-3	CASSYSYDSGNTIYF	TGCGCCAGCAGCTATTCGTACGACTCTGGAAACACCATATATTTT
TRBV6-1	TRBD2	NA	TRBJ2-3	CASSDGGGPTDTQYF	TGTGCCAGCAGTGATGGCGGGGGGCCAACAGATACGCAGTATTTT
TRBV20-1	TRBD2	NA	TRBJ2-1	CSARAGGPLNEQFF	TGCAGTGCTAGAGCGGGAGGGCCTCTCAATGAGCAGTTCTTC
TRBV12-3/TRBV12-4	NA	NA	TRBJ1-2	CASSPGRPPEIYGYTF	TGTGCCAGCAGTCCGGGACGGCCTCCAGAGATCTATGGCTACACCTTC
TRBV18	NA	NA	TRBJ2-7	CASSKAGEGEQYF	TGTGCCAGCTCAAAGGCAGGGGAGGGCGAGCAGTACTTC
TRBV14	NA	once	TRBJ2-5	CASSLLRYRVWGTQYF	TGTGCCAGCAGCCTTCTCAGATACAGGGTTTGGGGGACCCAGTACTTC
TRBV7-9	TRBD1	NA	TRBJ2-1	CASSLMPGTGLDEQFF	TGTGCCAGCAGCTTAATGCCCGGGACAGGGTTGGATGAGCAGTTCTTC
TRBV12-3/TRBV12-4	NA	many	TRBJ2-3	CASRWGLSTDTQYF	TGTGCCAGCAGATGGGGTTTGAGCACAGATACGCAGTATTTT
TRBV5-1	TRBD1	few	TRBJ2-1	CASSSWDRGYNEQFF	TGCGCCAGCAGCTCTTGGGACAGGGGTTACAATGAGCAGTTCTTC
TRBV7-2	TRBD1	few	TRBJ1-2	CASSLEGTGWDYGYTF	TGTGCCAGCAGCCTAGAAGGGACAGGGTGGGACTATGGCTACACCTTC
TRBV4-3	TRBD2	NA	TRBJ2-5	CASSQDNGRPLGTQYF	TGCGCCAGCAGCCAAGATAACGGGAGGCCTCTGGGGACCCAGTACTTC
TRBV4-3	NA	many	TRBJ1-1	CASSQGVLLTVLNTEAFF	TGCGCCAGCAGCCAAGGGGTATTATTGACAGTCTTGAACACTGAAGCTTTCTTT
TRBV2	NA	many	TRBJ2-5	CASRWELETQYF	TGTGCCAGCAGATGGGAGCTAGAGACCCAGTACTTC
TRBV9	NA	NA	TRBJ2-3	CASSQSRMLGTDTQYF	TGTGCCAGCAGCCAATCTAGGATGCTCGGCACAGATACGCAGTATTTT
TRBV6-1	NA	many	TRBJ2-1	CASRIFRGQTYNEQFF	TGTGCCAGCAGAATTTTTCGGGGGCAGACCTACAATGAGCAGTTCTTC
TRBV5-5	TRBD2	NA	TRBJ2-7	CASSLVGTRLNEQYF	TGTGCCAGCAGCTTGGTAGGGACTAGACTTAACGAGCAGTACTTC
TRBV29-1	TRBD2	NA	TRBJ2-2	CSVGLAGGTGELFF	TGCAGCGTTGGACTAGCGGGAGGCACCGGGGAGCTGTTTTTT
TRBV4-3	NA	NA	TRBJ2-2	CASSQGTPNTGELFF	TGCGCCAGCAGCCAAGGGACGCCTAACACCGGGGAGCTGTTTTTT
TRBV12-5	TRBD1	few	TRBJ2-7	CASAREQGYPYEQYF	TGTGCTAGTGCCCGGGAACAGGGGTATCCCTACGAGCAGTACTTC
TRBV3-1	NA	many	TRBJ2-7	CASSSRDRAYEQYF	TGTGCCAGCAGCTCCCGGGACCGAGCCTACGAGCAGTACTTC
TRBV28	NA	NA	TRBJ2-7	CAALGSVVDEQYF	TGTGCTGCGCTGGGATCGGTAGTCGACGAGCAGTACTTC
TRBV2	TRBD2	few	TRBJ2-7	CAMAGGAAYEQYF	TGTGCCATGGCCGGGGGGGCCGCCTACGAGCAGTACTTC
TRBV4-2	TRBD2	NA	TRBJ2-3	CASSLTSGGITDTQYF	TGTGCCAGCAGCCTAACTAGCGGGGGAATCACAGATACGCAGTATTTT
TRBV2	NA	NA	TRBJ2-5	CASSTLAPETQYF	TGTGCCAGCAGTACTCTAGCCCCAGAGACCCAGTACTTC
TRBV24-1	NA	few	TRBJ2-1	CATTGPNNEQFF	TGTGCCACCACCGGACCAAACAATGAGCAGTTCTTC
TRBV9	NA	few	TRBJ1-1	CASSSGFEDTEAFF	TGTGCCAGCAGCTCAGGGTTCGAGGACACTGAAGCTTTCTTT
TRBV7-3	TRBD2	many	TRBJ2-3	CASRKAGGPSTDTQYF	TGTGCCAGCAGGAAAGCGGGAGGTCCTAGCACAGATACGCAGTATTTT
TRBV29-1	TRBD2	many	TRBJ2-1	CSVPSRLAAYNEQFF	TGCAGCGTCCCCAGCCGTCTAGCGGCCTACAATGAGCAGTTCTTC
TRBV21-1	NA	few	TRBJ2-7	CASTPKTTSGRSYEQYF	TGTGCCAGCACCCCGAAGACCACTAGCGGGAGGTCCTACGAGCAGTACTTC
TRBV25-1	NA	NA	TRBJ1-2	CASRGVNYGYTF	TGTGCCAGTCGAGGGGTTAACTATGGCTACACCTTC
TRBV12-3/TRBV12-4	NA	NA	TRBJ1-3	CPSSFASSGNTIYF	TGTCCCAGCAGTTTCGCAAGCTCTGGAAACACCATATATTTT
TRBV20-1	TRBD2	NA	TRBJ2-1	CSASKLAGVYNEQFF	TGCAGTGCTAGTAAACTAGCGGGGGTCTACAATGAGCAGTTCTTC
TRBV20-1	TRBD2	few	TRBJ2-3	CSARGLVPQASGGRGDTQYF	TGCAGTGCTAGAGGGCTTGTCCCCCAGGCCAGCGGGGGGCGAGGAGATACGCAGTATTTT